This TCR beta chain is drawn from a study of T cells after yellow fever vaccination. Study-wide results and limits: Clonotypes found in both CD4 and CD8 compartments made up a small share.

V gave up 1 base and J gave up 5 bases, with 17 bases separating them. The CDR3 is 15 amino acids. Germline V gene sequence: CDR1 DFQATT, CDR2 SNEGSKA (reference sequence). This clonotype has more than one count but fewer than ten. Its antigen remains unidentified. TCRdb independently ran MiXCR on the 5' RACE reads; one entry per CDR3 protein. Among approximately 510,000 distinct CDR3 sequences listed, roughly a fifth were seen once. The sequence derives from a man in his late teens or twenties who received the YFV17D yellow fever vaccine. The chain carries TRBV20-1 and TRBJ2-5; D is possibly TRBD1 (6 bases). The source was PBMCs, collected 21 days after the first yellow fever vaccination. CDR3 sequence: CSARVFRGNSETQYF. CDR3 bases: TGCAGTGCTAGAGTTTTTAGGGGGAATTCGGAGACCCAGTACTTC.